This is a list of T cell receptor beta chains from one sample in a study of cytomegalovirus exposure and HLA in healthy donors. Produced via immunoSEQ multiplex PCR; TCRdb's table is partial and in-frame only. The sample has 150,000 to 200,000 clones, 81% seen once. Sequencing input: PBMCs. The source of these receptors is a man aged 18 to 30 in good health and CMV-seronegative. Each CDR3 is given with its conserved first and last residue. The D gene is left open where the match is weak. The size field is filled for only some rows; it gives once, few, many or a size class.

clone_size,d_call,v_call,j_call,cdr3_nt,cdr3_aa
few,TRBD2,TRBV13,TRBJ2-1,TGTGCCAGCAGCTTTATTTCTAGCGGGAGTGGCAATGAGCAGTTCTTC,CASSFISSGSGNEQFF
.,.,TRBV28,TRBJ2-7,TGTGCCAGCAGTTTAGTTCTGTCCGAGCAGTACTTC,CASSLVLSEQYF
.,.,TRBV7-9,TRBJ2-7,TGTGCCAGCAGCTTAGATGTAGGGGGCTACGAGCAGTACTTC,CASSLDVGGYEQYF
.,.,TRBV7-2,TRBJ1-1,TGTGCCAGCAGCTCTCGGCGGGACACTGAAGCTTTCTTT,CASSSRRDTEAFF
.,.,TRBV7-9,TRBJ1-4,TGTGCCAGCAGCTTAGTAGTCAGGCCTAACGACCTTAATGAAAAACTGTTTTTT,CASSLVVRPNDLNEKLFF
.,TRBD2,TRBV7-3,TRBJ2-2,TGTGCCAGCAGCTTAACGTTACCGGGACTAACGAACACCGGGGAGCTGTTTTTT,CASSLTLPGLTNTGELFF
.,.,TRBV15,TRBJ2-7,TGTGCCACCAGCAGAGGACGTGCCCGAGGGTTTTGGTACGAGCAGTACTTC,CATSRGRARGFWYEQYF
once,.,TRBV27,TRBJ1-5,TGTGCCAGCAGTTTGGGAGATAGCAATCAGCCCCAGCATTTT,CASSLGDSNQPQHF
.,.,TRBV2,TRBJ2-1,TGTGCCAGCAGTCCAGGAGGCGCCTACAATGAGCAGTTCTTC,CASSPGGAYNEQFF
.,TRBD2,TRBV4-2,TRBJ2-7,TGTGCCAGCAGCCAAGACGGACTAGCGGGTTACGAGCAGTACTTC,CASSQDGLAGYEQYF
once,.,TRBV6-4,TRBJ2-3,TGTGCCAGCAGTGAACTAGCTAACACAGATACGCAGTATTTT,CASSELANTDTQYF
.,TRBD2,TRBV7-7,TRBJ2-5,TGTGCTAGCAGCTTAGGGGCGGGAGGGTCCCAGAAGACCCAGTACTTC,CASSLGAGGSQKTQYF
once,TRBD1,TRBV11-3,TRBJ2-1,TGTGCCAGCAGCGCCCAATCAGGGGGTGTTTACAATGAGCAGTTCTTC,CASSAQSGGVYNEQFF
.,TRBD1,TRBV13,TRBJ2-6,TGTGCCAGCAGTAACAGGGGACCCGGTCGGACTGGGGCCAACGTCCTGACTTTC,CASSNRGPGRTGANVLTF
.,TRBD1,TRBV5-1,TRBJ1-2,TGCGCCAGCAGCCTTTGGGACAGCAGCTATGGCTACACCTTC,CASSLWDSSYGYTF
.,.,TRBV5-5,TRBJ2-7,TGTGCCAGCAGCTTGGAGGCGGGCCGCCGCAGCTTCGAGCAGTACTTC,CASSLEAGRRSFEQYF
.,.,TRBV9,TRBJ1-1,TGTGCCAGCACGGAGGATCTGAACACTGAAGCTTTCTTT,CASTEDLNTEAFF
.,TRBD1,TRBV9,TRBJ1-1,TGTGCCAGCAGCGCCCGGACAGGGGTGAGCACTGAAGCTTTCTTT,CASSARTGVSTEAFF
.,TRBD1,TRBV7-8,TRBJ2-7,TGTGCCAGCAGCTTAACCGGGACAGGGAGTTACGAGCAGTACTTC,CASSLTGTGSYEQYF
.,.,TRBV19,TRBJ2-7,TGTGCCAGTAGTGGCGAGGGATACGAGCAGTACTTC,CASSGEGYEQYF
.,TRBD1,TRBV2,TRBJ1-2,TGTGCCAGCAGTGAAGCACCTGGGACAGGGCTTAAAGATGGCTACACCTTC,CASSEAPGTGLKDGYTF
.,TRBD1,TRBV11-3,TRBJ1-2,TGTGCCAGCAGCCTCGGGACAGCTAGGGCTAACTATGGCTACACCTTC,CASSLGTARANYGYTF
.,TRBD2,TRBV4-2,TRBJ2-6,TGTGCCAGCAGCCTAGAAGGGACTAGCGGCCCCCGGAGGGCCAACGTCCTGACTTTC,CASSLEGTSGPRRANVLTF
.,TRBD2,TRBV9,TRBJ2-1,TGTGCCAGCAGGCCAGCGGGAGGGCCGGGGAATGAGCAGTTCTTC,CASRPAGGPGNEQFF
once,.,TRBV28,TRBJ1-5,TGTGCCAGCGCCAGGACAGTTTATAGCAATCAGCCCCAGCATTTT,CASARTVYSNQPQHF
.,.,TRBV7-9,TRBJ1-1,TGTGCCAGCAGCTCCTCGTTTCGTTTTGAAGCTTTCTTT,CASSSSFRFEAFF
.,TRBD1,TRBV19,TRBJ1-5,TGTGCCAGTATCGACAGGGAGAATCAGCCCCAGCATTTT,CASIDRENQPQHF
.,TRBD1,TRBV12-5,TRBJ2-2,TGTGCTAGTGGTCCACCTGACAGGGGGAACACCGGGGAGCCGTTTTTT,CASGPPDRGNTGEPFF
.,TRBD1,TRBV19,TRBJ1-4,TGTGCCAGTTACAACAGGGGGCGTGATGAAAAACTGTTTTTT,CASYNRGRDEKLFF
.,TRBD2,TRBV7-7,TRBJ2-3,TGTGCTAGCAGCGCCTCGGCCATAGCGGGGACGCAGTATTTT,CASSASAIAGTQYF
.,.,TRBV19,TRBJ1-1,TGTGCCAGTAGTATCCGGAGTCTCGGATTCACTGAAGCTTTCTTT,CASSIRSLGFTEAFF
few,TRBD1,TRBV5-1,TRBJ2-1,TGCGCCAGCAGCATCCAGACAGGGGGCAATGAGCAGTTCTTC,CASSIQTGGNEQFF
.,TRBD1,TRBV2,TRBJ2-3,TGTGCCAGCAGTCTGCGGACAGGGGGCGCCCCGACAGATACGCAGTATTTT,CASSLRTGGAPTDTQYF
.,TRBD1,TRBV30,TRBJ1-2,TGTGCCTGGAGGGGGACAGAGACTAACTATGGCTACACCTTC,CAWRGTETNYGYTF
.,.,TRBV15,TRBJ2-7,TGTGCCACCAGCAGAGAAGGCAGAGGGTTCTACGAGCAGTACTTC,CATSREGRGFYEQYF
.,TRBD1,TRBV6-5,TRBJ2-7,TGTGCCAGCAGCCGACTTGGGACAGAGTACTTC,CASSRLGTEYF
few,.,TRBV5-1,TRBJ2-7,TGCGCCAGCAGCTTGGCATTTGGAGCCTACGAGCAGTACTTC,CASSLAFGAYEQYF
.,TRBD2,TRBV6-5,TRBJ2-7,TGTGCCAGCAGGAGGAGCGGGAGGGGGGATTACGAGCAGTACTTC,CASRRSGRGDYEQYF
.,TRBD2,TRBV9,TRBJ2-1,TGTGCCAGCAGCGGGGCTAGCGGGAGCCTAAATGAGCAGTTCTTC,CASSGASGSLNEQFF
once,.,TRBV6-6,TRBJ1-6,TGTGCCAGCAGTTACGCCAGGGTTAATTCACCCCTCCACTTT,CASSYARVNSPLHF
.,TRBD1,TRBV4-3,TRBJ2-7,TGCGCCAGCAGCCGGGACAGGGGGAGTCCCTACGAGCAGTACTTC,CASSRDRGSPYEQYF
.,TRBD1,TRBV28,TRBJ2-7,TGTGCCAGCAGTCTACCGGGACAGGGGCGGGAGCAGTACTTC,CASSLPGQGREQYF